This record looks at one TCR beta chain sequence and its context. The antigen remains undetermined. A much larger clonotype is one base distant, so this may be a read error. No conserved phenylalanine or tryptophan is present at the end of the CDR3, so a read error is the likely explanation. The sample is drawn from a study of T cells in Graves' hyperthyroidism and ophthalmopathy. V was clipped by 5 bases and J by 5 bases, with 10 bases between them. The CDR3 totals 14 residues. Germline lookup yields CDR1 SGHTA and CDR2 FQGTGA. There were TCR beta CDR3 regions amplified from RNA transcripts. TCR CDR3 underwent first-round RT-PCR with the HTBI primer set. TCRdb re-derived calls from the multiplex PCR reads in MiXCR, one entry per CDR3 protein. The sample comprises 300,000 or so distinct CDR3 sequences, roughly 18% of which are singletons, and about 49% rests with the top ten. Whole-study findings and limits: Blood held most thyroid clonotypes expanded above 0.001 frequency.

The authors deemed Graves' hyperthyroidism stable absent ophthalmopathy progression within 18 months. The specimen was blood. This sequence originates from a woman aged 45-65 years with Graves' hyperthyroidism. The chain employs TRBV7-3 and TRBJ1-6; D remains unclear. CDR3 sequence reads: CASSPGGDNSPLHL. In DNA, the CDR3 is TGTGCCAGCAGCCCTGGCGGGGATAATTCACCCCTCCACCTT.